The following is a TCR beta chain sequence with its context. The table lists this clonotype with many counts. No antigen is known for it. Base qualities are not at hand, and no much larger clone is one base apart. V is shortened by 8 bases, J by 2 bases, and the region joining them spans 9 bases. The CDR3 measures 12 amino acids from cysteine to phenylalanine. Only the CDR3 portion is preserved as DNA: 36 bases, with reading frame beginning at the first base. Per the germline V gene, SNHLY is the CDR1 and FYNNEI is the CDR2. TCR alpha and beta CDR3 regions were amplified with the iRepertoire nested amplicon-rescue multiplex PCR (arm-PCR) platform from RNA. One-step reverse transcription and amplification used roughly 100-450 ng of tissue mRNA or PBMC total RNA as input. After bead purification, a secondary multiplex PCR added Illumina adapters, and libraries were gel-purified between 200 and 400 bp. The libraries contained internal 6-nucleotide barcodes that were used for demultiplexing. Sequencing of the libraries was done on an Illumina MiSeq using 2x220 or 2x250 nucleotide paired-end reads. In the paper's pipeline: Paired reads were merged using FLASH 1.2.11 and were aligned to the GRCh37 human genome using BWA-MEM, after which TRA and TRB reads were extracted. V and J assignment used an IMGT-derived reference of cassette sequences and CDR3 motifs that included pseudogenes. Reads were translated in three frames, and productive CDR3s were defined by a C…FGXG motif without stop codons. A clonotype was defined as a unique combination of a V-J cassette pair and a CDR3 amino acid sequence. Filtering of reads was based on Hamming distance, with the threshold set by the sequence error rate of each sample in mapped regions. TCRdb itself trimmed the public reads at Q25 with fastp, ran MiXCR and retained productive beta chains. Each entry is one CDR3 protein sequence, shown with its most common DNA and genes. The V and J calls follow TCRdb's processing rather than the paper's. This sample lists 35,000 to 45,000 distinct CDR3 sequences; approximately 20% were detected once. The ten biggest clones cover around 6.3% of the sample.

The data originate from a study of glioma-infiltrating T cells (dated by TCRdb to 2016 to 2018). Turning to the overall study: Glioma tissue, non-neoplastic brain tissue and matched peripheral blood mononuclear cells were used as sources from which TCR alpha- and beta-chain repertoires were sequenced. Three low-grade glioma patients, eight or nine primary glioblastoma patients and three non-glioma patients contributing non-neoplastic brain tissue were included in the paired cohort. To measure divergence between tissue and blood T-cell populations, each tissue-infiltrating repertoire was compared with the peripheral blood repertoire of the same patient.

General conclusions and limits of the study: Group comparisons rested on small numbers: three non-neoplastic, three low-grade glioma and 7 or 8 glioblastoma patients. Tissue and blood shared very few CDR3 sequences, a result attributed to high CDR3 diversity and limited sampling. VJ-independent divergence between tissue and blood was lower than expected in non-neoplastic patients but higher than expected in all gliomas, particularly low-grade gliomas.

The material sequenced was glioma tissue, nonneoplastic brain tissue, or PBMCs (not recorded which). Recombination linked TRBV2 to TRBJ1-2; confidence is insufficient to name the D gene. The sequence was collected from a human donor with low-grade glioma or glioblastoma, undergoing nonglioma brain surgery, or in good health (not recorded which). The CDR3 protein: CASADGNYGYTF. The nucleotide sequence reads TGTGCCAGCGCAGACGGCAACTATGGCTACACCTTC. Reference TRBV2 and TRBJ1-2 genes cover what lies past the CDR3, so the full variable domain is EPEVTQTPSHQVTQMGQEVILRCVPISNHLYFYWYRQILGQKVEFLVSFYNNEISEKSEIFDDQFSVERPDGSNFTLKIRSTKLEDSAMYFCASADGNYGYTFGSGTRLTVV.